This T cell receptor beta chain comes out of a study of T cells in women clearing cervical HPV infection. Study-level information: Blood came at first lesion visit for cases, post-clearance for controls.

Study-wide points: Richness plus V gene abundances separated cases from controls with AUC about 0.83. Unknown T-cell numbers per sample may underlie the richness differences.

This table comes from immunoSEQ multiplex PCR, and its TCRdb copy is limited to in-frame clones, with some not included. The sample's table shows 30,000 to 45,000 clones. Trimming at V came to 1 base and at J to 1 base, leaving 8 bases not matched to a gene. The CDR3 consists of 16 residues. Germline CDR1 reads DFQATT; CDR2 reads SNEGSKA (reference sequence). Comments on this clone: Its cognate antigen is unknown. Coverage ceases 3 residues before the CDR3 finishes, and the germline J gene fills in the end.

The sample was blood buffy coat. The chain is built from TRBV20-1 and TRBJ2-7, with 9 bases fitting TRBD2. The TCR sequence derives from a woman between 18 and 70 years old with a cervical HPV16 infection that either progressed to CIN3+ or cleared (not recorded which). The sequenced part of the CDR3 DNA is TGCAGTGCTAGAGTCCCTCTGAGCGGGGGGTCCTACGAG. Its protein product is CSARVPLSGGSYE. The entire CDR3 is CSARVPLSGGSYEQYF.